This entry is about one T cell receptor beta chain. About 0.45 to 1 ug RNA was reverse transcribed with random hexamers. One entry per CDR3 protein, called by TCRdb with MiXCR from the immunoSEQ multiplex PCR reads. The sample has over 65,000 distinct CDR3 sequences, 93% seen once. This record belongs to a study of CD8 T cells in Susac syndrome. The receptor comes from a human donor with Susac syndrome. The material sequenced was CD4+ T cells from PBMCs.

The CDR3, as DNA: TGTGCCAGCAGTTTTTTGCGGCTAAGCTCCTACAATGAGCAGTTCTTC. Encoded protein: CASSFLRLSSYNEQFF. The J gene is TRBJ2-1, the V gene TRBV28; no clear D gene. V dropped 3 bases and J dropped 0 bases, with 12 bases sitting between them. The germline CDR1 and CDR2 sequences are MDHEN and SYDVKM. This CDR3 region has 16 residues.